The rows below give T cell receptor beta chains drawn from one sample of a study of CD8 T cells in Susac syndrome. TCRdb ran MiXCR on the immunoSEQ multiplex PCR reads and lists one entry per CDR3 protein. The table lists 150,000 to 200,000 distinct CDR3 sequences, 94% of them singletons, with about 0.086% in the top ten. Sequenced sample: CD4+ T cells from PBMCs. These receptors originate from a human donor with multiple sclerosis. Each CDR3 is given with its conserved first and last residue. The order of the fields is J gene, V gene, D gene, clone size, CDR3 DNA, CDR3 protein. A D gene is named only where the DNA matches it firmly. Where a row states a size, it is once, few, many or the class of an expanded clone; other rows omit it.

J gene: TRBJ2-1; V gene: TRBV4-1; D gene: TRBD2; clone size: few; CDR3 DNA: TGCGCCAGCAGCCGGGGCGGGGCTAGCGGGAGAGAATACAATGAGCAGTTCTTC; CDR3 protein: CASSRGGASGREYNEQFF
J gene: TRBJ1-4; V gene: TRBV30; D gene: NA; clone size: NA; CDR3 DNA: TGTGCCTGGAGTCATACTGACCGTAATGAAAAACTGTTTTTT; CDR3 protein: CAWSHTDRNEKLFF
J gene: TRBJ1-5; V gene: TRBV12-3/TRBV12-4; D gene: TRBD1; clone size: NA; CDR3 DNA: TGTGCCAGCAGGCAGGGGGTAAATCAGCCCCAGCATTTT; CDR3 protein: CASRQGVNQPQHF
J gene: TRBJ1-2; V gene: TRBV28; D gene: TRBD1; clone size: NA; CDR3 DNA: TGTGCCAGCAGTCCCCCGGACCCACAGGGGGCGAGTGGCTACACCTTC; CDR3 protein: CASSPPDPQGASGYTF
J gene: TRBJ1-5; V gene: TRBV28; D gene: NA; clone size: NA; CDR3 DNA: TGTGCCAGCAGCCAGGGAACCGGCGATAGCAATCAGCCCCAGCATTTT; CDR3 protein: CASSQGTGDSNQPQHF
J gene: TRBJ2-6; V gene: TRBV5-8; D gene: NA; clone size: once; CDR3 DNA: TGTGCCAGCAGCACGGACGTTATGAGGGCTGGGGCCAACGTCCTGACTTTC; CDR3 protein: CASSTDVMRAGANVLTF
J gene: TRBJ2-5; V gene: TRBV7-2; D gene: TRBD1; clone size: NA; CDR3 DNA: TGTGCCAGCAGCTTCCAGACAGGGCTGGAGACCCAGTACTTC; CDR3 protein: CASSFQTGLETQYF
J gene: TRBJ1-5; V gene: TRBV6-6; D gene: NA; clone size: NA; CDR3 DNA: TGTGCCAGCACAAGGCGGGGAAGAGATCAGCCCCAGCATTTT; CDR3 protein: CASTRRGRDQPQHF
J gene: TRBJ2-7; V gene: TRBV3-1; D gene: NA; clone size: NA; CDR3 DNA: TGTGCCAGCAGCCGATCCTACAGAGGCACCTACGAGCAGTACTTC; CDR3 protein: CASSRSYRGTYEQYF
J gene: TRBJ2-2; V gene: TRBV20-1; D gene: TRBD2; clone size: NA; CDR3 DNA: TGCAGTGCGCGGACTAGCGGGAGTAGGGAGCTGTTTTTT; CDR3 protein: CSARTSGSRELFF
J gene: TRBJ1-1; V gene: TRBV10-3; D gene: TRBD1; clone size: NA; CDR3 DNA: TGTGCCATCAGCACCGGGACAGGAGAAACTGAAGCTTTCTTT; CDR3 protein: CAISTGTGETEAFF
J gene: TRBJ1-2; V gene: TRBV5-4; D gene: TRBD1; clone size: NA; CDR3 DNA: TGTGCCAGCAGCTCGGGAGACAGGGGGTACTATGGCTACACCTTC; CDR3 protein: CASSSGDRGYYGYTF
J gene: TRBJ1-2; V gene: TRBV28; D gene: NA; clone size: NA; CDR3 DNA: TGTGCCAGCCAGGGAGGCCTTAACTATGGCTACACCTTC; CDR3 protein: CASQGGLNYGYTF
J gene: TRBJ1-5; V gene: TRBV6-5; D gene: NA; clone size: NA; CDR3 DNA: TGTGCCGACCGGGTGAGCCGCAACAATCAGCCCCAGCATTTT; CDR3 protein: CADRVSRNNQPQHF
J gene: TRBJ2-1; V gene: TRBV7-9; D gene: NA; clone size: few; CDR3 DNA: TGTGCCAGCAGCTTGGGGACTTTAAATGAGCAGTTCTTC; CDR3 protein: CASSLGTLNEQFF
J gene: TRBJ1-1; V gene: TRBV3-1; D gene: NA; clone size: NA; CDR3 DNA: TGTGCCAGCAGCCAACCGGGACCTGGTACTGAAGCTTTCTTT; CDR3 protein: CASSQPGPGTEAFF
J gene: TRBJ1-2; V gene: TRBV24-1; D gene: NA; clone size: NA; CDR3 DNA: TGTGCCACCAGTGAAGGACAGATCAGATATGGCTACACCTTC; CDR3 protein: CATSEGQIRYGYTF
J gene: TRBJ2-4; V gene: TRBV12-3/TRBV12-4; D gene: TRBD2; clone size: NA; CDR3 DNA: TGTGCCAGCAGTTTTAACGCAGCGGGAGCAGCCAAAAACATTCAGTACTTC; CDR3 protein: CASSFNAAGAAKNIQYF
J gene: TRBJ1-1; V gene: TRBV6-6; D gene: NA; clone size: NA; CDR3 DNA: TGTGCCAGCCGTCGGGGGGCGGGTACTGAAGCTTTCTTT; CDR3 protein: CASRRGAGTEAFF
J gene: TRBJ2-3; V gene: TRBV28; D gene: NA; clone size: NA; CDR3 DNA: TGTGCCAGCAGTTTAAAAGCGGCCGGCGGTACGCAGTATTTT; CDR3 protein: CASSLKAAGGTQYF
J gene: TRBJ2-5; V gene: TRBV4-2; D gene: NA; clone size: NA; CDR3 DNA: TGTGCCAGCAGCCAAGATTTATGGGGCTCTTGGGAGACCCAGTACTTC; CDR3 protein: CASSQDLWGSWETQYF
J gene: TRBJ1-4; V gene: TRBV6-2/TRBV6-3; D gene: NA; clone size: NA; CDR3 DNA: TGTGCCAGCAAGACAAGAAATGAAAAACTGTTTTTT; CDR3 protein: CASKTRNEKLFF
J gene: TRBJ2-1; V gene: TRBV5-1; D gene: NA; clone size: NA; CDR3 DNA: TGCGCCAGCAGCCCGGACAGTAAGGAGCAGTTCTTC; CDR3 protein: CASSPDSKEQFF
J gene: TRBJ2-2; V gene: TRBV30; D gene: NA; clone size: NA; CDR3 DNA: TGTGCCTACCTCACCGGGGAGCTGTTTTTT; CDR3 protein: CAYLTGELFF
J gene: TRBJ1-1; V gene: TRBV20-1; D gene: NA; clone size: NA; CDR3 DNA: TGCAGTGCCAGGTACCAGCTCCTGGGGACTGAAGCTTTCTTT; CDR3 protein: CSARYQLLGTEAFF
J gene: TRBJ1-1; V gene: TRBV7-3; D gene: NA; clone size: NA; CDR3 DNA: TGTGCCAGCAGCTCTTCGGTTGGAACTGAAGCTTTCTTT; CDR3 protein: CASSSSVGTEAFF
J gene: TRBJ2-5; V gene: TRBV6-5; D gene: NA; clone size: NA; CDR3 DNA: TGTGCCACCGGAGAGCCAAGGGAGACCCAGTACTTC; CDR3 protein: CATGEPRETQYF
J gene: TRBJ2-7; V gene: TRBV2; D gene: TRBD2; clone size: NA; CDR3 DNA: TGTGCCAGCCTCTCGACTAGCGGTAGCTCCTACGAGCAGTACTTC; CDR3 protein: CASLSTSGSSYEQYF
J gene: TRBJ2-7; V gene: TRBV5-6; D gene: NA; clone size: NA; CDR3 DNA: TGTGCCAGCAGCCCCGTTGGAAGTTTTCAAAGCTACGAGCAGTACTTC; CDR3 protein: CASSPVGSFQSYEQYF
J gene: TRBJ1-1; V gene: TRBV18; D gene: NA; clone size: NA; CDR3 DNA: TGTGCCAGCTCACTGGCCGGGCCCTCCCTGGGACACGCTGAAGCTTTCTTT; CDR3 protein: CASSLAGPSLGHAEAFF
J gene: TRBJ2-6; V gene: TRBV25-1; D gene: NA; clone size: NA; CDR3 DNA: TGTGCCAGACTTGGGGCCAACGTCCTGACTTTC; CDR3 protein: CARLGANVLTF
J gene: TRBJ1-5; V gene: TRBV27; D gene: NA; clone size: once; CDR3 DNA: TGTGCCAGCAGTCTCGGGGCCCCACGGGGAAGCAATCAGCCCCAGCATTTT; CDR3 protein: CASSLGAPRGSNQPQHF